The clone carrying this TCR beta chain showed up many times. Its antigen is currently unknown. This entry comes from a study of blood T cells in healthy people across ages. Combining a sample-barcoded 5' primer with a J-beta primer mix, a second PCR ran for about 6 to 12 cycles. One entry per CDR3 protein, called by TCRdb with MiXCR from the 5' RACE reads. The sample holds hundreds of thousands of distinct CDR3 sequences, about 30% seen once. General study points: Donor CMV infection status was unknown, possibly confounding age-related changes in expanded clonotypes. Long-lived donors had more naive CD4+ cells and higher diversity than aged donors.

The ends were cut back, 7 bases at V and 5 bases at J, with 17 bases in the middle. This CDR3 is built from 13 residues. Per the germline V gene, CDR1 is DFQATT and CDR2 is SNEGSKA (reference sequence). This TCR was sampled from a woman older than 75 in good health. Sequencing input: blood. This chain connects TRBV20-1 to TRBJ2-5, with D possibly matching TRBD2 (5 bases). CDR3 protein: CSGEKGADETQYF. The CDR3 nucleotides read TGCAGTGGTGAGAAGGGAGCTGATGAGACCCAGTACTTC.